This T cell receptor beta chain was sequenced during a study of response to subunit inactivated influenza vaccine. Regarding the study as a whole: It was suggested by the authors that few new T cells are recruited by each seasonal influenza vaccination.

TCRdb re-analysed the RT-PCR reads in MiXCR, keeping a single row per CDR3 protein. This sample yields 490,000 or so distinct CDR3 sequences, of which around 8% are seen a single time; 13% belongs to the top ten. Trimming left V 6 bases short and J 2 bases short, with 8 bases between. The CDR3 totals 13 residues. Germline-derived CDR1 and CDR2 are MNHEY and SMNVEV (reference sequence). This clonotype has ten or more counts. No antigen is known for it. The TCR was taken from a man between 50 and 75 years old who received an inactivated influenza vaccine. The chain recombines TRBV27 with TRBJ2-1; D gene unclear. Sequencing used PBMCs from blood, obtained around 25 months after vaccination. This CDR3 reads CASRDSPYNEQFF. As DNA, the CDR3 is TGTGCCAGCAGGGATAGTCCCTACAATGAGCAGTTCTTC.